This TCR beta chain was recorded in a study of T cell responses to AZD1222 COVID-19 vaccine. As for the study in general: Second-dose intervals near 4 or 12 weeks were combined.

The table came from immunoSEQ multiplex PCR; TCRdb's copy has only in-frame clones and leaves some out. The sample lists approximately 120,000 clones; about 87% were seen once. There are 14 residues in the CDR3. Trimming took off 5 bases at V and 4 bases at J, with 14 bases between the two ends. From germline, CDR1 is LNHDA and CDR2 SQIVND (reference sequence). Turning to this clone: Its antigen is not known.

Study findings and constraints: All repertoire sampling was performed exclusively after the peak T cell response. Females made up more of the donors, who were largely white British, and clonal diversity may have come out too low. Increases in Spike-specific TCR breadth and depth were seen after two AZD1222 doses.

The chain recombines TRBV19 with TRBJ1-2, with D perhaps matching TRBD1 (5 bases). The sequenced sample was peripheral blood, obtained on day 0 of AZD1222 vaccination. The source of this sequence is an adult in good health. CDR3: CASSSRDSFYGYTF. The CDR3 DNA follows: TGTGCCAGTAGTTCCCGGGACTCTTTCTATGGCTACACCTTC.